This is a list of T cell receptor beta chains from one sample in a study of a mutant IDH1 vaccine in newly diagnosed glioma. Clones were read by immunoSEQ multiplex PCR, and TCRdb kept only the in-frame ones, dropping some. The sample yields 60,000 or so clones, about nine tenths seen once. These receptors' antigens are unknown. This sample comprised PBMCs, obtained from a glioma patient whose treatment included an IDH1 peptide vaccine. These receptors were collected from a woman in her 40s with glioma. Each CDR3 is given with its conserved first and last residue. The D gene is left open where the match is weak. Expanded clones get a size class; other rows say once, few or many, or leave the size out.

V,size,J,D,CDR3,DNA
TRBV19,NA,TRBJ1-2,NA,CASSIGDGYLPPYGYTF,TGTGCCAGTAGTATAGGGGACGGATACCTCCCACCATATGGCTACACCTTC
TRBV5-6,NA,TRBJ1-1,TRBD1,CASSLDRGLNTEAFF,TGTGCCAGCAGCTTGGACAGGGGACTGAACACTGAAGCTTTCTTT
TRBV2,NA,TRBJ2-5,NA,CASSEEMTGRETQYF,TGTGCCAGCAGTGAAGAGATGACAGGGAGGGAGACCCAGTACTTC
TRBV4-3,NA,TRBJ2-7,TRBD1,CASSQGQGATYEQYF,TGCGCCAGCAGCCAAGGACAGGGGGCAACCTACGAGCAGTACTTC
TRBV18,NA,TRBJ2-5,NA,CASSLLDLWAKETQYF,TGTGCCAGCTCACTACTCGACCTTTGGGCGAAAGAGACCCAGTACTTC
TRBV5-1,NA,TRBJ2-1,TRBD2,CASSYRTSLYNEQFF,TGCGCCAGCAGCTACCGGACTAGTCTGTACAATGAGCAGTTCTTC
TRBV28,once,TRBJ1-2,TRBD1,CASTHDRGHYGYTF,TGTGCCAGCACCCATGACAGGGGCCACTATGGCTACACCTTC
TRBV7-9,NA,TRBJ1-2,TRBD1,CASSFRRRGDYGYTF,TGTGCCAGCAGCTTTCGGCGCAGGGGGGACTATGGCTACACCTTC
TRBV19,NA,TRBJ1-1,NA,CASKSGRYTEAFF,TGTGCCAGTAAGAGTGGCAGATACACTGAAGCTTTCTTT
TRBV5-4,NA,TRBJ2-7,TRBD2,CASSLVGLGVDEQYF,TGTGCCAGCAGCTTGGTGGGACTAGGTGTTGACGAGCAGTACTTC
TRBV25-1,medium-sized,TRBJ1-1,NA,CAIPWGMNTEAFF,TGTGCCATCCCATGGGGGATGAACACTGAAGCTTTCTTT
TRBV7-2,NA,TRBJ1-5,NA,CASSPPMGWPQHF,TGTGCCAGCAGCCCACCTATGGGGTGGCCCCAGCATTTT
TRBV7-2,NA,TRBJ2-6,NA,CASSRTGGPNVLTF,TGTGCCAGCAGCCGGACTGGAGGGCCCAACGTCCTGACTTTC
TRBV28,NA,TRBJ2-6,NA,CASRRDRANVLTF,TGTGCCAGCAGGAGGGACAGGGCCAACGTCCTGACTTTC
TRBV7-9,NA,TRBJ2-5,TRBD2,CASSLRLAQETQYF,TGTGCCAGCAGCCTTCGACTAGCGCAAGAGACCCAGTACTTC
TRBV6-4,NA,TRBJ1-2,NA,CASSQAGTYGYTF,TGTGCCAGCAGTCAAGCGGGGACTTATGGCTACACCTTC
TRBV29-1,NA,TRBJ1-1,TRBD1,CSGGTGFAEAFF,TGCAGCGGAGGGACAGGGTTCGCTGAAGCTTTCTTT
TRBV28,NA,TRBJ1-1,NA,CASNRVLVTEAFF,TGTGCCAGCAACAGGGTTCTGGTAACTGAAGCTTTCTTT
TRBV21-1,NA,TRBJ1-5,NA,CASRQSGECNQPQHF,TGTGCCAGCAGACAGTCAGGGGAATGCAATCAGCCCCAGCATTTT
TRBV6-1,few,TRBJ2-7,TRBD2,CASSEEASGSYEQYF,TGTGCCAGCAGTGAAGAGGCTAGCGGTTCCTACGAGCAGTACTTC
TRBV10-3,NA,TRBJ2-7,NA,CAITKGHLYEQYF,TGTGCCATCACGAAGGGACACCTTTACGAGCAGTACTTC
TRBV7-2,NA,TRBJ1-1,NA,CASIRVSKNEAFF,TGTGCCAGCATCAGAGTATCCAAAAACGAAGCTTTCTTT
TRBV19,once,TRBJ1-1,NA,CASSIWSEYTEAFF,TGTGCCAGTAGTATTTGGTCTGAGTACACTGAAGCTTTCTTT
TRBV5-1,NA,TRBJ2-3,TRBD2,CASSFGGGAGADTQYF,TGCGCCAGCAGCTTCGGCGGGGGGGCCGGTGCAGATACGCAGTATTTT
TRBV10-1,few,TRBJ2-1,TRBD1,CASSRTGLTYNEQFF,TGCGCCAGCTCCAGGACAGGGCTGACCTACAATGAGCAGTTCTTC
TRBV2,NA,TRBJ2-1,TRBD2,CASSSWTSGRGEQFF,TGTGCCAGCAGTTCCTGGACTAGCGGGAGGGGCGAGCAGTTCTTC
TRBV19,once,TRBJ2-5,NA,CASSISHQETQYF,TGTGCCAGTAGTATTTCCCACCAAGAGACCCAGTACTTC